Below, 10 T cell receptor beta chains from the same sample are listed, as sequenced in a study of blood T cell repertoires in COVID-19. Clones were read by immunoSEQ multiplex PCR, and TCRdb kept only the in-frame ones, dropping some. The sample lists 200,000 to 250,000 clones, 87% seen once, with approximately 11% in the top ten. Material for sequencing was PBMCs or T cells enriched from blood (not recorded which). These receptors all stem from a man between 25 and 39 years old who had recovered from COVID-19.

The chain employs TRBV28 and TRBJ1-1; no definite D call. The CDR3 consists of 11 residues. V was trimmed by 5 bases and J by 11 bases, leaving 12 bases between them. Looked up from germline, CDR1 is MDHEN and CDR2 is SYDVKM. Here the CDR3 DNA reads TGTGCCAGCAGTGGTAGTGAGTGGGCTTTCTTT. It is translated as CASSGSEWAFF.

The chain couples TRBV29-1 to TRBJ1-1; D may be TRBD1 (6 bases). Germline V gene data show CDR1 as SQVTM and CDR2 as ANQGSEA. V lost 5 bases to trimming and J lost 0 bases, with 13 bases between them. The CDR3 covers 14 residues. For the CDR3, the DNA is TGCAGCGTTCAAGGACAGAGAGTGAACACTGAAGCTTTCTTT. Translated: CSVQGQRVNTEAFF.

This clone was detected many times. The chain uses TRBV7-9 and TRBJ1-2; D not resolved. Trimming took 4 bases from V and 4 from J, leaving 13 bases between them. The CDR3 has 14 residues. CDR1 is SEHNR, CDR2 FQNEAQ, per germline (reference sequence). The CDR3 loop reads CASSSDTKAYGYTF. CDR3 bases: TGTGCCAGCAGCTCCGACACGAAGGCCTATGGCTACACCTTC.

The CDR3, as DNA: TGCGCCAGCAGCTGGGGACAGGGTGAAAAACTGTTTTTT. Its protein is CASSWGQGEKLFF. The chain uses TRBV5-1 and TRBJ1-4; TRBD1 agrees at 9 bases. The CDR3 consists of 13 residues. V lost 3 bases and J lost 7; bases outside the gene matches: 1. Per germline, CDR1 SGHRS and CDR2 YFSETQ.

The rearrangement links TRBV7-2 to TRBJ2-6, with no clear D. Germline assignment: CDR1 SGHTA and CDR2 FQGNSA. V gave up 1 base and J gave up 0 bases, with 4 bases separating them. The CDR3 length is 15 residues. The CDR3 DNA is TGTGCCAGCAGCTTAGATCTCTCTGGGGCCAACGTCCTGACTTTC. Amino acids: CASSLDLSGANVLTF.

The chain recombines TRBV6-5 with TRBJ2-3; 9 positions match TRBD1. Per the germline V gene, CDR1 is MNHEY and CDR2 is SVGAGI. The CDR3 extends over 14 amino acids. V gave up 4 bases and J gave up 1 base; unmatched junction bases: 0. The CDR3 bases are TGTGCCAGCAGTTGGGACAGGGGCACAGATACGCAGTATTTT. The encoded protein is CASSWDRGTDTQYF.

The chain has TRBV5-1 and TRBJ1-1; 9 bases map to TRBD1. The germline V gene has CDR1 SGHRS and CDR2 YFSETQ. The CDR3 covers 13 residues. V lost 4 bases and J lost 12; bases outside the gene matches: 10. The CDR3 region is CASSLAGTGNSFF. The CDR3 nucleotides read TGCGCCAGCAGCCTGGCCGGGACAGGGAACTCTTTCTTT.

The chain uses TRBV4-1 and TRBJ1-2, with 8 bases identical to TRBD1. The germline gives CDR1 MGHRA, CDR2 YSYEKL. The CDR3 spans 16 residues. V lost 4 bases to trimming and J lost 1 base; unmatched junction nucleotides: 8. DNA for the CDR3: TGCGCCAGCAGCCGACCAGGACAGGGAGGTAACTATGGCTACACCTTC. Its protein product is CASSRPGQGGNYGYTF.

This clone was seen only once. The rearrangement uses TRBV5-1 and TRBJ2-3; 8 nucleotides align to TRBD2. The germline V gene encodes CDR1 SGHRS and CDR2 YFSETQ. The CDR3 has 15 amino acids. Losses at the gene ends were 2 bases for V and 3 bases for J; bases not matched to a gene: 5. The CDR3 nucleotides read TGCGCCAGCAGCTTATTCGGGGGGGCTACAGATACGCAGTATTTT. Amino acids: CASSLFGGATDTQYF.

In nucleotides, the CDR3 is TGCAGCGTTGAGGTAATTATCGGCAGGGGGAAGAATCAGCCCCAGCATTTT. It is translated as CSVEVIIGRGKNQPQHF. The V gene is TRBV29-1, the J gene TRBJ1-5; 7 positions match TRBD1. The length of the CDR3 is 17 residues. The germline CDR1 and CDR2 sequences are SQVTM and ANQGSEA. Losses at the gene ends were 3 bases for V and 4 bases for J; bases not matched to a gene: 15.